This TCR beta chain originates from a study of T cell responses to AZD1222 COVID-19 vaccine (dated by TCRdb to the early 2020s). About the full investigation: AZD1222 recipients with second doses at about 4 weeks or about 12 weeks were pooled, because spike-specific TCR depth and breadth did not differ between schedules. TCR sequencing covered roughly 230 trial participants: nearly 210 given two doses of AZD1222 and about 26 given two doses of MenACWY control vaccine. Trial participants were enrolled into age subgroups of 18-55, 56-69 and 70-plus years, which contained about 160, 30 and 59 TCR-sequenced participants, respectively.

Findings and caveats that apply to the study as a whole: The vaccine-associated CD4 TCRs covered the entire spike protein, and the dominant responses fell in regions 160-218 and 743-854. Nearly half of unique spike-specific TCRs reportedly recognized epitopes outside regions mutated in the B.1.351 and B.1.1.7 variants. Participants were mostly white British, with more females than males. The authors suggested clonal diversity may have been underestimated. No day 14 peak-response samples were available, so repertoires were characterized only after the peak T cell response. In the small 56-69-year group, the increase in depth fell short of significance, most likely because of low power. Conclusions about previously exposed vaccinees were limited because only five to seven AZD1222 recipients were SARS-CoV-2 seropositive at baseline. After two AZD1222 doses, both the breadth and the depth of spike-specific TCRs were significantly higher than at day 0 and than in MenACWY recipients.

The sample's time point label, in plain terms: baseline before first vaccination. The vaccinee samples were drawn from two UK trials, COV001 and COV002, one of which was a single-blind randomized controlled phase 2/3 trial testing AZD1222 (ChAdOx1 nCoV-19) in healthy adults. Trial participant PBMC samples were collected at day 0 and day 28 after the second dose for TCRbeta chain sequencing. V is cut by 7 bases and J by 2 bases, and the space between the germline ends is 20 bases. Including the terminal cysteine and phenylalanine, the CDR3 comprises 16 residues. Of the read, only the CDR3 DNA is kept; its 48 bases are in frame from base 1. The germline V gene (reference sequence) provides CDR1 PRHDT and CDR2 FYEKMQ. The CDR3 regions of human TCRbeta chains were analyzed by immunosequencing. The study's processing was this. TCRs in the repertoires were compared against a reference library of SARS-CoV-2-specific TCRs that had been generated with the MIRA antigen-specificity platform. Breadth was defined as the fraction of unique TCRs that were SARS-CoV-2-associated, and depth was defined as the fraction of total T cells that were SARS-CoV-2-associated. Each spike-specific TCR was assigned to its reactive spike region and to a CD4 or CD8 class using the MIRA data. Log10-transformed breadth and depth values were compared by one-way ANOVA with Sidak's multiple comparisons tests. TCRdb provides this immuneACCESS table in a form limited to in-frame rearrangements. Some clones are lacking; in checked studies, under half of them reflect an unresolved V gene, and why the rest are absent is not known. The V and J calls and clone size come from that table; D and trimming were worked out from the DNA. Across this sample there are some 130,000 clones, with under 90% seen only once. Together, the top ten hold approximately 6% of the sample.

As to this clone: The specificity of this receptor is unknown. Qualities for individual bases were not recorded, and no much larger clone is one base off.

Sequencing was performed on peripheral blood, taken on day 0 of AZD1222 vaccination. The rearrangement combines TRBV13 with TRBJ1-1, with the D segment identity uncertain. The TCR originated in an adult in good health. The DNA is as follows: TGTGCCAGCACCCAGATGCGGGTCTCGGTAAACACTGAAGCTTTCTTT. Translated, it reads CASTQMRVSVNTEAFF.